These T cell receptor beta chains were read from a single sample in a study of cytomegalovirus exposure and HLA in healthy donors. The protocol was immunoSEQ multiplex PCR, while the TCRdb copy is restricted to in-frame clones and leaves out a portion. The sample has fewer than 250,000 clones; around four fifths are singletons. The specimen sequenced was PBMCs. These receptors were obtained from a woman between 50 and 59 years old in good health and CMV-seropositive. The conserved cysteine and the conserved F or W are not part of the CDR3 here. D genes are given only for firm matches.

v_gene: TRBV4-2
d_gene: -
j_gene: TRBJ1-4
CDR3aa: ASSQVSAGNEKLF

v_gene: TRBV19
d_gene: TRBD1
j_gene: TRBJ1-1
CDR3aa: ASSIQGAHTEAF

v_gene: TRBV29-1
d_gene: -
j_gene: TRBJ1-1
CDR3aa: SDQGVTEAF

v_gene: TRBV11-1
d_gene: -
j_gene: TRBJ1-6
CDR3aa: ASSLAGANSPLH

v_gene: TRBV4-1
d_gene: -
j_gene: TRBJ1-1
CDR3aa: ASSQPSRDREAF

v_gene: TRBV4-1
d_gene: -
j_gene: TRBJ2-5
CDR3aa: ASSQGRASLETQY

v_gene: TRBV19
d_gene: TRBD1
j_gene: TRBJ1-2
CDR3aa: ASSMGDRESYGYT

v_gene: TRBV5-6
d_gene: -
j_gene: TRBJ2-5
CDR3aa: ASRSGWWRPQETQY

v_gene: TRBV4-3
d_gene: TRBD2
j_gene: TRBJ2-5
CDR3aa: ASSQDLSGGVLETQY

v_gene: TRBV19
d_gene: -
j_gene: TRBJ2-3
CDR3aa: ASSIGSPDTQY

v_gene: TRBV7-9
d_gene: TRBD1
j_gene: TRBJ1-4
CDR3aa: ASSPRTGAGEKLF

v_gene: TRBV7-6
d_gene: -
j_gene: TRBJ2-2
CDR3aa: ASSFSRGTGELF

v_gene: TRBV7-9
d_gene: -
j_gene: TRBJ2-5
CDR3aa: ASSLIGLETQY

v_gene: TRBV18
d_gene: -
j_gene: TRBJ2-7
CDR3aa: ASSPPDTYYEQY

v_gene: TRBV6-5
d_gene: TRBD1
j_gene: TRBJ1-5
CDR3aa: ASSLGQMPGPQH

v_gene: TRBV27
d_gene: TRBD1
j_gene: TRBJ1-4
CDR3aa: ASRAQGANEKLF

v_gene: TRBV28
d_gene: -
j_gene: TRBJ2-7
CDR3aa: ASSLLSSPYEQY

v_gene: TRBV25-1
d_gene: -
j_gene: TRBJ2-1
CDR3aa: ASSERLVANNEQF

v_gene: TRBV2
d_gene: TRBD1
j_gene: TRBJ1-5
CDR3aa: ASSAQGALSNQPQH

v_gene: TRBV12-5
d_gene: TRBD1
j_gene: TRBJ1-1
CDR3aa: ASGSRNRTGGEAF

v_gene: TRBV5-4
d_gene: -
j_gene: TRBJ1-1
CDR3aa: ASSLVPVFQGHAEAF

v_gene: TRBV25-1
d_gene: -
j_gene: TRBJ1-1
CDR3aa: ASSSRRGSF

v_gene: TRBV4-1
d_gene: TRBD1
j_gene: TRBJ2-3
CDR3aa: ASSQDILTGGYTDTQY

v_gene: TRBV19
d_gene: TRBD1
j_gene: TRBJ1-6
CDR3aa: ASSVTGTPALH

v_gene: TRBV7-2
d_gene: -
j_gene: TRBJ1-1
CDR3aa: ASSLAEGRDTEAF

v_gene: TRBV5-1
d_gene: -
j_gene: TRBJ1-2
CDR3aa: ASRSQGGINYGYT

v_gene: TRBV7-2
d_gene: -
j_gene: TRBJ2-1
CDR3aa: ASSPPGTYNEQF

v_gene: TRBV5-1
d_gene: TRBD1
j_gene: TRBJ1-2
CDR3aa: ASSLGQGDGYT

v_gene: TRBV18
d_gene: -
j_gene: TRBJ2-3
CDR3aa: ASSPAGERQPDTQY

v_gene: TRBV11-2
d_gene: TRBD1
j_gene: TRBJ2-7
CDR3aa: ASSLPRDRSSYEQY

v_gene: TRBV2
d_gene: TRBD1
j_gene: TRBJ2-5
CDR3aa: ASSAQGAEETQY

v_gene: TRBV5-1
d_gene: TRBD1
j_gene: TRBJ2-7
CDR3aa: ASSVSGTGVYEQY

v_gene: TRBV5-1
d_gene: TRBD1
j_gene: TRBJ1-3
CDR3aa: ASSFGTGAGNTIY

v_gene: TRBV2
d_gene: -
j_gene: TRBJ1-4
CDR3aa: ASSQSNEKLF

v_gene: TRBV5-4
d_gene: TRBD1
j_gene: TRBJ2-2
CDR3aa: ASSLEGTEGTGELF

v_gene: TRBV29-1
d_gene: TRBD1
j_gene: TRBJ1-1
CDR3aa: SGNRGRGDTEAF

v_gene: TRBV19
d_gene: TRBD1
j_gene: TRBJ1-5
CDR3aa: ASTWDRDSNQPQH

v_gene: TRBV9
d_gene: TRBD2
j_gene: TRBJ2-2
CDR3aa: ASSVGGLALGELF

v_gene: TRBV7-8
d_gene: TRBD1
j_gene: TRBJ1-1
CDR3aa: ASSSQGGSEAF

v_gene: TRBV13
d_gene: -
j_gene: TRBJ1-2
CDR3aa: ASSLRAGFNYGYT

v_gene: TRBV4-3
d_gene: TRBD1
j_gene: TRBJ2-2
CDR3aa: ASSQYHRTGGSGELF

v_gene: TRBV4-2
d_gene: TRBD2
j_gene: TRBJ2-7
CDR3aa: ASSQDQERGSPLGEQY

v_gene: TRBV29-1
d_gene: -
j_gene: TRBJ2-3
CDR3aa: SVEPGTAIDTQY

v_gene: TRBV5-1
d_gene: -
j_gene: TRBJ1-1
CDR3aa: ASSLQRTGTRNTEAF

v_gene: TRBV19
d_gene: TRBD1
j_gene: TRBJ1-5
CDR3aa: ASSIADRGSGNQPQH

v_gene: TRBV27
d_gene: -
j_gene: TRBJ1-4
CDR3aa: ASSPYDSATNEKLF

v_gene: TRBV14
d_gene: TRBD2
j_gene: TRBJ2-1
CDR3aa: ASSSWTSGEYNEQF

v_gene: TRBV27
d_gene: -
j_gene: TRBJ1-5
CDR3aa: ASSYGEVGQPQH

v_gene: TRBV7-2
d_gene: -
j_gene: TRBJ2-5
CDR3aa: ASTLAPSDQETQY

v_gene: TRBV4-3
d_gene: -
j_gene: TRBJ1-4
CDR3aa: ASSLSTGTNEKLF

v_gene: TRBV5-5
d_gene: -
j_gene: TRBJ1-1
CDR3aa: ASSLGPGSNTEAF

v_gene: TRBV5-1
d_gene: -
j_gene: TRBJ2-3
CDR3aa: ASSLGARTDTQY

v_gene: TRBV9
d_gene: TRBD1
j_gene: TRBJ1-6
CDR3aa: ASSSTAGQGYNSPLH

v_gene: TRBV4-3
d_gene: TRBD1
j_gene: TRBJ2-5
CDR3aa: ASSPTLDPTGAETQY

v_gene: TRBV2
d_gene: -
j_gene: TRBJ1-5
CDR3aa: ASTPGQLINQPQH

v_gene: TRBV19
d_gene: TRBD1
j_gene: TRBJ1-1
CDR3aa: ASSVRDRGLSTEAF

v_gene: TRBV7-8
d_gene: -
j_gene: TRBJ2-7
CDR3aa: ASSARGSYEQY

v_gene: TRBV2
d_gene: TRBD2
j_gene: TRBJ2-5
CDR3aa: ASSGLAGGETQY

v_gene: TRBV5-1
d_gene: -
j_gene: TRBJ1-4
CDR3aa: ASSLLTGQANEKLF